The 30 T cell receptor beta chains below come from one sample, sequenced in a study of Graves' ophthalmopathy and Graves' hyperthyroidism. Amplification of the TCR beta CDR3 regions used RNA transcripts (as template). RT-PCR with HTBI primers came first, then second-round multiplex PCR. In TCRdb, the multiplex PCR reads were re-called with MiXCR into one record per CDR3 protein. The sample includes roughly 400,000 distinct CDR3 sequences, approximately 20% of them seen just once. The sample consisted of peripheral blood. The receptors come from a woman aged 18-29 years with Graves' ophthalmopathy.

The chain carries TRBV14 and TRBJ2-7; 11 bases are a match to TRBD1. Trimming removed 0 bases from V and 4 bases from J; junction bases left unmatched: 5. CDR1 and CDR2 (germline): SGHDN, FVKESK. CDR3 length: 16 residues. CDR3 nucleotides: TGTGCCAGCAGCCAAGACGAGGGGACAGGGGGTTACGAGCAGTACTTC. It yields the protein CASSQDEGTGGYEQYF.

This clonotype was counted at least ten times. The V and J genes are TRBV5-1 and TRBJ2-2, with D perhaps TRBD1 (6 bases). CDR1 SGHRS and CDR2 YFSETQ come from the germline V gene. The CDR3 has 16 residues. The V gene lost 4 bases and the J gene lost 1 base, with 14 bases spanning the gap. The CDR3 DNA is TGCGCCAGCAGCCCTATCATGACAGGGAACACCGGGGAGCTGTTTTTT. Translating it yields CASSPIMTGNTGELFF.

This chain joins TRBV12-3 or TRBV12-4 and TRBJ1-1; D unclear. V was pared by 0 bases and J by 1 base, with 15 bases between. The CDR3 has 17 amino acids. The CDR3 is CASSLAWRIAENTEAFF. The CDR3 DNA reads TGTGCCAGCAGTTTAGCGTGGCGAATCGCTGAGAACACTGAAGCTTTCTTT.

The chain is built from TRBV6-1 and TRBJ2-5; unclear D gene. The germline V gene encodes CDR1 MNHNS and CDR2 SASEGT. V gave up 10 bases and J gave up 7 bases, with 16 bases separating them. The CDR3 sequence is 12 residues long. The CDR3 DNA is TGTGCCACCCAACACGGCCCTGGGACCCAGTACTTC. Encoded protein: CATQHGPGTQYF.

This chain links TRBV7-8 with TRBJ1-5; D gene unclear. Germline assignment: CDR1 SGHVS and CDR2 FQNEAQ. This CDR3 has 15 residues. The germline V and J ends were trimmed by 4 bases and 1 base, with 11 bases remaining between them. In DNA form, the CDR3 reads TGTGCCAGCAGCTCCGGACGTGTCAGCAATCAGCCCCAGCATTTT. It translates to CASSSGRVSNQPQHF.

This rearrangement joins TRBV11-2 to TRBJ2-7; 7 nucleotides line up with TRBD1. V shed 5 bases, J shed 0 bases, and the junction held 10 bases outside the gene matches. This CDR3 region has 16 residues. Germline values: CDR1 SGHAT, CDR2 FQNNGV. The chain's CDR3 is CASSKRQGRSSYEQYF. The CDR3, as DNA: TGTGCCAGCAGCAAAAGACAGGGTAGGAGCTCCTACGAGCAGTACTTC.

This clonotype was detected many times. The rearrangement links TRBV29-1 to TRBJ1-1; 9 bases are shared with TRBD1. J lost 1 base, V lost 3 bases, and 12 bases had no gene match. The germline CDR1 and CDR2 sequences are SQVTM and ANQGSEA. The CDR3 is 17 amino acids. The CDR3 here is CSVDPRQGDYQNTEAFF. The CDR3 bases are TGCAGCGTTGATCCCAGACAGGGGGATTACCAGAACACTGAAGCTTTCTTT. Filled out from reference TRBV29-1 and TRBJ1-1, the complete variable domain reads SAVISQKPSRDICQRGTSLTIQCQVDSQVTMMFWYRQQPGQSLTLIATANQGSEATYESGFVIDKFPISRPNLTFSTLTVSNMSPEDSSIYLCSVDPRQGDYQNTEAFFGQGTRLTVV.

This clonotype appeared many times. The rearrangement joins TRBV28 to TRBJ2-5; weak D call: TRBD2 (7 bases). From germline, CDR1 is MDHEN and CDR2 SYDVKM. V lost 7 bases and J lost 5, with 17 bases in between. The CDR3 covers 14 residues. CDR3 protein: CASNDEGGGETQYF. As DNA, the CDR3 is TGTGCCAGCAATGACGAGGGAGGGGGGGAGACCCAGTACTTC. The variable domain in full, completed from reference TRBV28 and TRBJ2-5, reads DVKVTQSSRYLVKRTGEKVFLECVQDMDHENMFWYRQDPGLGLRLIYFSYDVKMKEKGDIPEGYSVSREKKERFSLILESASTNQTSMYLCASNDEGGGETQYFGPGTRLLVL.

The CDR3 loop is CSVVFVETQYF. The CDR3 nucleotides read TGCAGCGTTGTATTCGTAGAGACCCAGTACTTC. This chain uses TRBV29-1 with TRBJ2-5, with no clear D. Trimming removed 4 bases from V and 4 bases from J, with 7 bases in between. The germline gives CDR1 SQVTM, CDR2 ANQGSEA. The CDR3 totals 11 residues.

The rearrangement joins TRBV25-1 to TRBJ2-2; the D call may be TRBD1 or TRBD2 (5 bases each). Deletions cut 4 bases from V and 2 bases from J, with 14 bases between. The CDR3 is 16 residues long. CDR1 and CDR2 from the germline V gene are MGHDK and SYGVNS. The CDR3 here is CASSARRGFNTGELFF. The CDR3 DNA sequence: TGTGCCAGCAGTGCCAGACGGGGCTTTAACACCGGGGAGCTGTTTTTT.

Many counts were recorded for this clonotype. V usage is TRBV20-1 and J usage is TRBJ2-7, with 7 bases lining up with TRBD2. CDR1 is DFQATT, CDR2 SNEGSKA, per germline (reference sequence). The V segment lost 2 bases and the J segment 2 bases; nucleotides outside the gene matches: 3. There are 13 residues in the CDR3. In DNA form, the CDR3 reads TGCAGTGCTAGAAGAGCGGGAACCTACGAGCAGTACTTC. Translation: CSARRAGTYEQYF.

This clonotype occurred many times. This chain links TRBV12-3 or TRBV12-4 with TRBJ2-1; 7 bases align to TRBD2. This CDR3 has 17 amino acids. Trimming at V came to 8 bases and at J to 1 base, leaving 14 bases not matched to a gene. The CDR3 is CASLKRAGTTSYNEQFF. In nucleotides, the CDR3 is TGTGCCAGCCTAAAGAGGGCCGGGACTACGTCCTACAATGAGCAGTTCTTC.

This clonotype came up many times. This sequence joins TRBV13 and TRBJ2-5, with TRBD1 matching 9 bases. Per the germline V gene, CDR1 is PRHDT and CDR2 is FYEKMQ (reference sequence). Germline trimming cut 4 bases from V and 1 base from J; bases unmatched to any gene: 13. The CDR3 consists of 18 residues. The CDR3 DNA reads as TGTGCCAGCAGCTCCGTAGATCCCGGGACAGGGTTCCAAGAGACCCAGTACTTC. Its protein is CASSSVDPGTGFQETQYF.

This clonotype was detected a few times. A much more abundant neighbour one base away suggests this may be a read error. This rearrangement joins TRBV6-1 to TRBJ1-3; 9 bases align to TRBD1. The CDR3 extends over 16 amino acids. From germline, CDR1 is MNHNS and CDR2 SASEGT. The CDR3 bases are TGTGCCAGCAGACAGGGGGCCGCCGCCTCTGGAAACACCGTATATTTT. Residues: CASRQGAAASGNTVYF.

This clonotype was observed many times. This chain connects TRBV7-3 to TRBJ1-5; D not resolved. The ends were cut back, 2 bases at V and 6 bases at J, with 8 bases in the middle. Germline CDR1 SGHTA, CDR2 FQGTGA. CDR3 length: 13 amino acids. The CDR3 region is CASSLDGSQPQHF. In DNA, the CDR3 is TGTGCCAGCAGCTTAGATGGCAGTCAGCCCCAGCATTTT.

This clonotype was recorded many times. In DNA form, the CDR3 reads TGTGCCAGTAGAGGCTACGCCGGCGGGGAGCTGTTTTTT. Its translation: CASRGYAGGELFF. This rearrangement joins TRBV6-5 to TRBJ2-2; no definite D call. Deletions cut 9 bases from V and 7 bases from J, with 15 bases between. CDR1 and CDR2 (germline): MNHEY, SVGAGI. CDR3 length: 13 amino acids.

This clonotype was found many times. This chain joins TRBV27 and TRBJ2-7; TRBD2 aligns across 11 bases. V was clipped by 7 bases and J by 3 bases; unmatched bases: 5. The CDR3 has 14 amino acids. From germline, CDR1 is MNHEY and CDR2 SMNVEV (reference sequence). The CDR3 loop is CASTLAGGLYEQYF. In nucleotides, the CDR3 is TGTGCCAGCACCCTAGCGGGAGGCCTCTACGAGCAGTACTTC.

The sample holds many counts of this clonotype. The V gene is TRBV18, the J gene TRBJ1-6, with D possibly matching TRBD1 (6 bases). Trimming took off 3 bases at V and 9 bases at J, with 18 bases between the two ends. CDR3 size: 16 residues. CDR1 KGHSH and CDR2 LQKENI come from the germline V gene. CDR3 sequence (DNA): TGTGCCAGCTCACCCACCGTTCATTTCAGGGGTTCACCCCTCCACTTT. Its protein product is CASSPTVHFRGSPLHF.

This clonotype was counted many times. The V gene is TRBV12-3 or TRBV12-4, the J gene TRBJ1-2; TRBD1 matches 9 bases. The V gene end was trimmed by 6 bases and the J gene end by 8 bases; junction bases not matched to a gene: 7. The CDR3 sequence is 13 residues long. The CDR3 nucleotides read TGTGCCAGCAGGAAACAGGGGGCGCAGGGCTACACCTTC. This codes for CASRKQGAQGYTF.

The sample holds many counts of this clonotype. The chain links TRBV19 to TRBJ2-5; no firm D call. V was clipped by 5 bases and J by 5 bases, with 15 bases between them. Germline V gene lookup returns CDR1 LNHDA and CDR2 SQIVND (reference sequence). The CDR3 runs to 14 residues. This CDR3 is CASSPPSRWETQYF. The CDR3 coding sequence is TGTGCCAGTAGTCCCCCCTCACGGTGGGAGACCCAGTACTTC.

In its sample, this clonotype was seen many times. This chain connects TRBV10-3 to TRBJ2-7, with D tentatively TRBD1 or TRBD2 (5 bases each). The germline V and J ends were trimmed by 3 bases and 7 bases, with 16 bases remaining between them. CDR1 ENHRY and CDR2 SYGVKD come from the germline V gene. This CDR3 has 14 amino acids. CDR3 DNA sequence: TGTGCCATCAGTGACGGGACGGCCCAGGAAGAGCAGTACTTC. The encoded protein is CAISDGTAQEEQYF.

This clonotype came up many times. V and J are TRBV18 and TRBJ2-7, with D possibly matching TRBD1 (5 bases). The germline V gene has CDR1 KGHSH and CDR2 LQKENI. The CDR3 totals 14 residues. V was pared by 2 bases and J by 5 bases, with 13 bases between. CDR3 protein: CASSPIGVNDEQYF. The CDR3 DNA sequence: TGTGCCAGCTCACCAATAGGGGTTAACGACGAGCAGTACTTC.

In its sample, this clonotype was seen many times. For the CDR3, the DNA is TGCGCCAGCAGATTCGGACTAGCGGGGGCCTACGAGCAGTACTTC. This gives the protein CASRFGLAGAYEQYF. The V and J genes are TRBV5-1 and TRBJ2-7; 13 bases agree with TRBD2. Germline trimming cut 5 bases from V and 2 bases from J; bases unmatched to any gene: 4. The CDR3 sequence is 15 residues long. The germline V gene encodes CDR1 SGHRS and CDR2 YFSETQ.

The chain employs TRBV6-5 and TRBJ2-3, with 7 positions matching TRBD1. Germline CDR1 reads MNHEY; CDR2 reads SVGAGI. The CDR3 is made up of 15 amino acids. The V segment lost 0 bases and the J segment 9 bases; nucleotides outside the gene matches: 9. The CDR3 bases are TGTGCCAGCAGTTACTCTTTGGGGACAGACCCAACGCAGTATTTT. The encoded protein is CASSYSLGTDPTQYF.

This clonotype has a count of ten or more. This chain uses TRBV6-6 with TRBJ2-2, with 8 nucleotides matching TRBD2. This CDR3 region has 20 residues. Per germline, CDR1 MNHNY and CDR2 SVGAGI (reference sequence). V was clipped by 6 bases and J by 1 base; unmatched bases: 19. The CDR3 here is CASRPPPGLGAGQNTGELFF. CDR3 nucleotides: TGTGCCAGCAGGCCCCCTCCGGGACTAGGGGCCGGGCAGAACACCGGGGAGCTGTTTTTT.

This clonotype was observed at least ten times. This rearrangement joins TRBV30 to TRBJ2-2; 13 nucleotides agree with TRBD2. This CDR3 contains 15 residues. The trim removed 8 bases at V and 7 bases at J, leaving 10 bases unmatched. Germline V gives CDR1 GTSNPN, CDR2 SVGIG (reference sequence). The CDR3 nucleotides read TGTGCCAGAGCCACCGGGACTAGCGGGATCGGGGAGCTGTTTTTT. This gives the protein CARATGTSGIGELFF.

This clonotype was seen many times. The chain uses TRBV29-1 and TRBJ1-1, with 8 bases lining up with TRBD1. Germline values: CDR1 SQVTM, CDR2 ANQGSEA. CDR3 length: 14 amino acids. J lost 1 base, V lost 4 bases, and 5 bases had no gene match. The CDR3 sequence: CSVGAGTGNTEAFF. The CDR3 DNA reads as TGCAGCGTTGGAGCCGGGACAGGGAACACTGAAGCTTTCTTT.

This clonotype was counted many times. The chain combines TRBV7-8 with TRBJ1-3; 9 bases are shared with TRBD1. V shed 5 bases, J shed 0 bases, and the junction held 8 bases outside the gene matches. Germline-derived CDR1 and CDR2 are SGHVS and FQNEAQ. The CDR3 covers 17 residues. CDR3 in DNA: TGTGCCAGCAGCGAGAGATGGGGACAGGGCTCTGGAAACACCATATATTTT. Translated: CASSERWGQGSGNTIYF.

This clonotype was seen at least ten times. The chain combines TRBV5-5 with TRBJ2-5; tentative D call: TRBD2 (5 bases). V was trimmed by 4 bases and J by 5 bases, leaving 18 bases between them. Germline assignment: CDR1 SGHKS and CDR2 YYEKEE (reference sequence). CDR3 length equals 15 residues. Here the CDR3 reads CASSLGVVRTETQYF. CDR3 coding DNA: TGTGCCAGCAGCCTGGGAGTTGTACGGACGGAGACCCAGTACTTC. Combining the CDR3 with reference TRBV5-5 and TRBJ2-5 gives the whole variable domain DAGVTQSPTHLIKTRGQQVTLRCSPISGHKSVSWYQQVLGQGPQFIFQYYEKEERGRGNFPDRFSARQFPNYSSELNVNALLLGDSALYLCASSLGVVRTETQYFGPGTRLLVL.

This clonotype was recorded a few times. Written as DNA, the CDR3 is TGTGCCAGCAGCCACGGACAGGGGACGTCGTACACTGAAGCTTTCTTT. This translates into CASSHGQGTSYTEAFF. This chain joins TRBV4-2 and TRBJ1-1; 9 bases line up with TRBD1. CDR1 and CDR2 (germline): LGHNA, YNFKEQ. V gave up 3 bases and J gave up 3 bases; unmatched junction bases: 8. This CDR3 region has 16 residues.